These 18 T cell receptor beta chains were all obtained from the same sample, sequenced in a study of regulatory T cells in long-lasting Graves disease. Libraries of TCR beta came from iRepertoire HTBI primers plus Arm-PCR of CDR3 regions. One entry per CDR3 protein results from TCRdb running MiXCR on the multiplex PCR reads. This sample has around 230,000 distinct CDR3 sequences, with about 16% found just once. Time point specified: newly diagnosed GD, antithyroid drugs for less than 3 months. Extracted RNA from PBMCs served as the source of the TCR library. This specimen consisted of peripheral blood mononuclear cells (PBMCs), obtained at new diagnosis, from a patient treated with antithyroid drugs. The receptors come from a female donor with Graves disease.

This clonotype was recorded at least ten times. This rearrangement joins TRBV24-1 to TRBJ1-1; TRBD1 matches 8 bases. Per the germline V gene, CDR1 is KGHDR and CDR2 is SFDVKD. This CDR3 region has 14 residues. Trimming took 7 bases from V and 3 from J; bases not matched to a gene: 6. The DNA for the CDR3 is TGTGCCACCAGCTCAGGGACAGGTGACACTGAAGCTTTCTTT. Translated: CATSSGTGDTEAFF.

This clonotype was recorded many times. The V gene is TRBV2, the J gene TRBJ1-1; D is uncertain. Trimming stripped 7 bases from V and 1 base from J, with 7 bases between. From germline, CDR1 is SNHLY and CDR2 FYNNEI. This CDR3 region has 12 residues. CDR3 amino acids: CASTEGNTEAFF. The CDR3 DNA reads TGTGCCAGCACCGAGGGGAACACTGAAGCTTTCTTT.

The genes are TRBV19 and TRBJ1-6; D is perhaps TRBD1 (5 bases). Germline V lookup: CDR1 LNHDA, CDR2 SQIVND (reference sequence). Trimming took off 7 bases at V and 9 bases at J, with 13 bases between the two ends. The CDR3 runs to 13 residues. The CDR3 loop reads CASTGTGGSPLHF. The CDR3 nucleotides are TGTGCCAGTACCGGGACGGGAGGTTCACCCCTCCACTTT.

The chain couples TRBV28 to TRBJ1-6; no clear D. The CDR3 consists of 15 residues. In germline, CDR1 is MDHEN, CDR2 SYDVKM. The ends were cut back, 4 bases at V and 8 bases at J, with 15 bases in the middle. The CDR3 DNA sequence: TGTGCCAGCAGTTCAACTACCAGTTGGGATTCACCCCTCCACTTT. Translation gives CASSSTTSWDSPLHF.

Details on this clonotype: At one end the junction does not follow the germline gene, possibly because of a read error. The V gene is TRBV19, the J gene TRBJ2-2; 11 nucleotides align to TRBD2. This CDR3 contains 14 residues. Germline V gene sequence: CDR1 LNHDA, CDR2 SQIVND (reference sequence). DNA for the CDR3: TGTGCCAGTAGCATAGCGGGAGGGACCGGGGAGCTGTTTTTT. Residues: CASSIAGGTGELFF.

The V call is TRBV19, the J call TRBJ2-1; possibly TRBD2 for D (5 bases). The germline V and J ends were trimmed by 5 bases and 16 bases, with 18 bases remaining between them. Germline CDR1 LNHDA, CDR2 SQIVND (reference sequence). There are 12 residues in the CDR3. The CDR3 bases are TGTGCCAGTAGTCTCCCGGCGGGCCCCCTATTCTTC. The encoded protein is CASSLPAGPLFF.

With respect to this clonotype: The conserved closing phenylalanine or tryptophan is absent in this CDR3, likely reflecting a read error. The DNA is omitted, as the CDR3 cannot be located on it reliably, and the CDR3 follows TCRdb's listing. This rearrangement joins TRBV2 to TRBJ2-4; the table's D call of TRBD2 was not tested on the DNA. Per germline, CDR1 SNHLY and CDR2 FYNNEI. The CDR3 sequence runs 17 residues, both termini included. The chain's CDR3 is CASSELGRAALSPYFGP.

This clonotype was recorded many times. CDR3: CSALLGGGGTNTEAFF. DNA for the CDR3: TGCAGTGCTCTGTTGGGTGGTGGGGGAACGAATACTGAAGCTTTCTTT. J is TRBJ1-1 and V is TRBV20-1, with D possibly TRBD1 on 5 matching bases. Germline assignment: CDR1 DFQATT and CDR2 SNEGSKA (reference sequence). The length of the CDR3 is 16 residues. V lost 5 bases to trimming and J lost 5 bases, with 24 bases between them.

This clonotype has a count of ten or more. The CDR3 sequence: CASSKGTNTEAFF. The DNA for the CDR3 is TGTGCCAGCAGCAAAGGGACGAACACTGAAGCTTTCTTT. J is TRBJ1-1 and V is TRBV5-4; possibly TRBD1 for D (5 bases). This CDR3 contains 13 residues. The V gene lost 4 bases and the J gene lost 1 base, with 8 bases spanning the gap. Germline CDR1 is SGHNT and CDR2 is YYREEE (reference sequence). Complete variable domain (other parts from reference TRBV5-4 and TRBJ1-1): ETGVTQSPTHLIKTRGQQVTLRCSSQSGHNTVSWYQQALGQGPQFIFQYYREEENGRGNFPPRFSGLQFPNYSSELNVNALELDDSALYLCASSKGTNTEAFFGQGTRLTVV.

This clonotype has a count of ten or more. The chain joins TRBV27 to TRBJ2-7; 8 nucleotides line up with TRBD1. J was trimmed by 4 bases and V by 3 bases; bases with no gene match: 11. Germline V gives CDR1 MNHEY, CDR2 SMNVEV (reference sequence). CDR3 length equals 16 residues. This CDR3 reads CASSLDSTGASYEQYF. CDR3 in DNA: TGTGCCAGCAGTTTGGATTCGACAGGGGCCTCTTACGAGCAGTACTTC.

This clonotype has a handful of counts. V and J are TRBV20-1 and TRBJ2-7, with D possibly TRBD2 on 5 matching bases. This CDR3 region has 14 residues. V shed 1 base and J shed 2 bases, with 12 bases lying between them. Germline V CDR1 and CDR2: DFQATT, SNEGSKA (reference sequence). The CDR3 nucleotides are TGCAGTGCTAGAGGATCGGGGTCGACCTACGAGCAGTACTTC. As protein: CSARGSGSTYEQYF.

Concerning this clonotype itself: This likely came from a read error, as a far larger clone is one base away. The chain recombines TRBV7-2 with TRBJ1-1; D gene ambiguous. The CDR3 totals 13 residues. Germline lookup yields CDR1 SGHTA and CDR2 FQGNSA. CDR3 in amino acids: CANSLMTNTEAFF. Written as DNA, the CDR3 is TGTGCCAACAGCTTAATGACGAACACTGAAGCTTTCTTT.

The chain recombines TRBV29-1 with TRBJ2-5; the D is unclear. This CDR3 spans 13 amino acids. Trimming removed 1 base at V and 3 bases at J, with 9 bases between. The germline V gene encodes CDR1 SQVTM and CDR2 ANQGSEA. Written as DNA, the CDR3 is TGCAGCGTTGAAGCTCGCGAGAAAGAGACCCAGTACTTC. Amino acid sequence: CSVEAREKETQYF.

This chain links TRBV9 with TRBJ2-1, with D possibly being TRBD2 (5 bases). The CDR3 spans 15 residues. Germline CDR1 is SGDLS and CDR2 is YYNGEE. Trimming cost V 0 bases and J 1 base, with 8 bases left between them. CDR3 region: CASSVAGLSYNEQFF. CDR3 sequence (DNA): TGTGCCAGCAGCGTAGCGGGATTATCCTACAATGAGCAGTTCTTC.

This clonotype turned up a few times. V usage is TRBV24-1 and J usage is TRBJ2-7; D is ambiguous. Trimming removed 6 bases at V and 8 bases at J, with 1 base between. This CDR3 has 8 amino acids. Germline V gene lookup returns CDR1 KGHDR and CDR2 SFDVKD. For the CDR3, the DNA is TGTGCCACCAGTCAGCAGTACTTC. Its translation: CATSQQYF.

This clonotype was seen more than once but under ten times. This chain connects TRBV9 to TRBJ1-6; 9 nucleotides line up with TRBD1. V trimming: 4 bases; J trimming: 6 bases; junction bases outside the gene matches: 5. Germline assignment: CDR1 SGDLS and CDR2 YYNGEE. The CDR3 extends over 15 amino acids. CDR3 loop: CASSPRDRANSPLHF. CDR3 nucleotide sequence: TGTGCCAGCAGCCCCCGGGACAGGGCTAATTCACCCCTCCACTTT.

There are a few counts of this clonotype. The J gene is TRBJ2-7, the V gene TRBV2, with 16 bases aligning to TRBD2. With V trimmed by 11 bases and J by 4 bases, 11 bases remained unmatched. From germline, CDR1 is SNHLY and CDR2 FYNNEI. There are 16 residues in the CDR3. Written as DNA, the CDR3 is TGTGCCGGGAGAGGGACTAGCGGGAGGGCCGGGTACGAGCAGTACTTC. Protein sequence: CAGRGTSGRAGYEQYF.

Ten or more counts support this clonotype. The chain links TRBV12-3 or TRBV12-4 to TRBJ1-1, with D possibly being TRBD1 (5 bases). V lost 5 bases and J lost 4, with 11 bases in between. The CDR3 loop spans 13 amino acids. CDR3 coding DNA: TGTGCCAGCAGTGACAGAGAATCCACTGAAGCTTTCTTT. Protein product: CASSDRESTEAFF.